The next 6 T cell receptor beta chains were all read from a single sample in a study of molecular identifiers for immune sequencing clone quantification. Each CDR3 protein is one row after TCRdb ran MiXCR on the PCR reads. The profile shows fewer than 70,000 distinct CDR3 sequences, 15% to 20% of them singletons. Specimen: naive CD8+ T cells from blood, with Jurkat cell RNA spiked in. The sample's subset: FACS-sorted CD8+CD4-CCR7+CD45RA+ naive T cells. Receptor source: a human donor in good health. Some libraries in this study had Jurkat cell RNA spiked in.

This chain links TRBV5-1 with TRBJ2-7, with 9 nucleotides matching TRBD1. J was trimmed by 2 bases and V by 1 base; bases with no gene match: 7. The length of the CDR3 is 16 residues. CDR1 and CDR2 (germline): SGHRS, YFSETQ. The CDR3 protein is CASSLLGTGIAYEQYF. DNA for the CDR3: TGCGCCAGCAGCTTGCTTGGGACAGGGATAGCCTACGAGCAGTACTTC. The full variable domain, in which reference TRBV5-1 and TRBJ2-7 provide the parts outside the CDR3, is KAGVTQTPRYLIKTRGQQVTLSCSPISGHRSVSWYQQTPGQGLQFLFEYFSETQRNKGNFPGRFSGRQFSNSRSEMNVSTLELGDSALYLCASSLLGTGIAYEQYFGPGTRLTVT.

The gene calls are TRBV13 and TRBJ2-7; 8 bases are a match to TRBD2. V shed 1 base and J 0 bases; nucleotides not matched to a gene: 5. This CDR3 spans 16 amino acids. From germline, CDR1 is PRHDT and CDR2 FYEKMQ (reference sequence). CDR3 nucleotide sequence: TGTGCCAGCAGCTTAGAGGGAGCGGGGGCCTCCTACGAGCAGTACTTC. This encodes CASSLEGAGASYEQYF.

This clonotype was counted only a few times. V and J are TRBV2 and TRBJ2-7; 7 bases fit TRBD1. V dropped 7 bases and J dropped 0; count of bases not matched to a gene: 12. The germline V gene encodes CDR1 SNHLY and CDR2 FYNNEI. The CDR3 covers 16 residues. CDR3 nucleotides: TGTGCCAGCATGTGGGTAGTAGGGACAGACTCCTACGAGCAGTACTTC. It translates to CASMWVVGTDSYEQYF.

Comment on this clonotype: An end of the junction differs from the germline gene, which may be a read error. The genes are TRBV3-1 and TRBJ2-1; the match to TRBD2 covers 9 bases. There are 15 residues in the CDR3. Germline V lookup: CDR1 LGHDT, CDR2 YNNKEL (reference sequence). CDR3: CASNPSGTSYDEQFF. The CDR3 bases are TGTGCCAGCAACCCTAGCGGGACATCCTACGATGAGCAGTTCTTC.

J is TRBJ2-1 and V is TRBV6-1; D remains unclear. Per germline, CDR1 MNHNS and CDR2 SASEGT. V lost 1 base to trimming and J lost 3 bases, with 7 bases between them. The CDR3 is made up of 14 amino acids. DNA for the CDR3: TGTGCCAGCAGTGAAGAAGCTATCTACAATGAGCAGTTCTTC. Its protein product is CASSEEAIYNEQFF.

This clonotype was observed at least ten times. The chain employs TRBV6-6 and TRBJ2-3; TRBD2 agrees at 7 bases. V shed 2 bases, J shed 4 bases, and the junction held 0 bases outside the gene matches. CDR3 length: 13 residues. CDR1 and CDR2 from the germline V gene are MNHNY and SVGAGI (reference sequence). The CDR3 DNA reads TGTGCCAGCAGTTACGGGGGGGCAGATACGCAGTATTTT. It translates to CASSYGGADTQYF.